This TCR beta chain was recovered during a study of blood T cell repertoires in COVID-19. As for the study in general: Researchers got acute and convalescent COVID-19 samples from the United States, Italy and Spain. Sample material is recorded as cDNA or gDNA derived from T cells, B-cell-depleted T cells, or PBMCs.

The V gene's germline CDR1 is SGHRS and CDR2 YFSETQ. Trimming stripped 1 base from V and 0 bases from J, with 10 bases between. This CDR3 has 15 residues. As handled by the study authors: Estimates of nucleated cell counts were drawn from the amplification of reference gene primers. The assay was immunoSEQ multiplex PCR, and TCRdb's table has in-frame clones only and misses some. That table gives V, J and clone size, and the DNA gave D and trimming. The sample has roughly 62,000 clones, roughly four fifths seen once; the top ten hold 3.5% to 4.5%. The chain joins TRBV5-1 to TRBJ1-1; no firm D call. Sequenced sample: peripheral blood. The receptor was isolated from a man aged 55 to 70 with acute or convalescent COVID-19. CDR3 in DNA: TGCGCCAGCAGCTTGCAGCCGGAGATGAACACTGAAGCTTTCTTT. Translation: CASSLQPEMNTEAFF.